This record concerns one TCR beta chain sequence. The antigen remains undetermined. This sample is drawn from a study of shared clonotypes between healthy human individuals. Assay: immunoSEQ multiplex PCR; the TCRdb copy retains only in-frame clones and omits some. Of 150,000 to 200,000 clones listed, just under 95% were seen once; the top ten hold 0.067%. The study, taken as a whole, reports: It was the non-shared clonotypes that had lower generation probabilities than clonotypes shared by all four donors.

Source material: naive CD4+ T cells sorted from blood. Subset of the sample: CD45RA+ positively selected. This receptor was identified in a woman aged 25 to 45 in good health.

The CDR3 is CASRDGTSYEQYF. The CDR3 nucleotides read TGTGCCAGCAGGGACGGGACCTCCTACGAGCAGTACTTC. The genes are TRBV6-6 and TRBJ2-7; D tentatively fits TRBD1 or TRBD2 (5 bases each). Trimming shortened V by 6 bases and J by 0 bases, and 9 bases separated the two germline ends. CDR1 and CDR2 from the germline V gene are MNHNY and SVGAGI (reference sequence). This CDR3 spans 13 amino acids.